The 16 T cell receptor beta chains listed next were all sequenced from one sample in a study of monozygotic twins with cystic fibrosis. Repertoires were generated with immunoSEQ multiplex PCR, while TCRdb's copy carries only in-frame clones and drops some. The repertoire has about 14,000 clones, over 85% of them found once; the top ten carry 9.3%. Sequencing input: blood. These receptors came from a girl aged 2 to 10 with cystic fibrosis.

The chain joins TRBV5-6 to TRBJ2-7, with TRBD2 matching 7 bases. The CDR3 has 13 amino acids. The trim removed 2 bases at V and 7 bases at J, leaving 6 bases unmatched. Germline values: CDR1 SGHDT, CDR2 YYEEEE. The CDR3 DNA sequence: TGTGCCAGCAGCTTTACGCGGGAGAGGGAGCAGTACTTC. Its translation is CASSFTREREQYF.

The chain links TRBV5-1 to TRBJ1-2; tentative D call: TRBD1 (6 bases). This CDR3 spans 13 amino acids. Trimming shortened V by 5 bases and J by 4 bases, and 12 bases separated the two germline ends. Germline V gene lookup returns CDR1 SGHRS and CDR2 YFSETQ. DNA for the CDR3: TGCGCCAGCAGTGAAGGGGGGATCTATGGCTACACCTTC. The encoded protein is CASSEGGIYGYTF. Supplemented by reference TRBV5-1 and TRBJ1-2, the full variable domain reads KAGVTQTPRYLIKTRGQQVTLSCSPISGHRSVSWYQQTPGQGLQFLFEYFSETQRNKGNFPGRFSGRQFSNSRSEMNVSTLELGDSALYLCASSEGGIYGYTFGSGTRLTVV.

This sequence joins TRBV7-3 and TRBJ2-1; weak D call: TRBD2 (5 bases). The germline CDR1 and CDR2 sequences are SGHTA and FQGTGA. The CDR3 totals 13 residues. The V end lost 1 base, the J end lost 7 bases, and 8 bases lay between the germline ends. The CDR3 coding sequence is TGTGCCAGCAGCTTAAGATCGGGGAATGAGCAGTTCTTC. Translation: CASSLRSGNEQFF.

The rearrangement uses TRBV30 and TRBJ1-5, with 9 nucleotides matching TRBD1. The CDR3 extends over 14 amino acids. Germline CDR1 GTSNPN, CDR2 SVGIG (reference sequence). With V trimmed by 0 bases and J by 7 bases, 4 bases remained unmatched. CDR3 nucleotides: TGTGCCTGGAGTGTTGGGGACAGGGACCAGCCCCAGCATTTT. Encoded protein: CAWSVGDRDQPQHF.

The J gene is TRBJ2-2, the V gene TRBV9; the match to TRBD1 covers 8 bases. Trimming at V came to 4 bases and at J to 5 bases, leaving 13 bases not matched to a gene. The CDR3 is made up of 17 amino acids. Germline CDR1 and CDR2: SGDLS and YYNGEE. The chain's CDR3 is CASSYRPDREGTGELFF. DNA of the CDR3: TGTGCCAGCAGCTACCGCCCGGACAGGGAAGGGACCGGGGAGCTGTTTTTT.

V is TRBV2 and J is TRBJ2-2; 8 nucleotides match TRBD2. CDR1 is SNHLY and CDR2 is FYNNEI in the germline V gene. The V segment lost 4 bases and the J segment 8 bases; nucleotides outside the gene matches: 12. The CDR3 runs 16 residues. The CDR3 protein is CASSGGSGILKGELFF. CDR3 DNA: TGTGCCAGCAGTGGAGGTAGCGGGATTCTCAAAGGGGAGCTGTTTTTT.

V is TRBV9 and J is TRBJ2-3; TRBD1 matches at 10 bases. Germline-derived CDR1 and CDR2 are SGDLS and YYNGEE. V lost 3 bases and J lost 6; bases outside the gene matches: 19. This CDR3 has 19 residues. The CDR3 nucleotides read TGTGCCAGCAGCGCACCGCAACTGGATCCGGGACAGGGGAGGGATACGCAGTATTTT. The encoded protein is CASSAPQLDPGQGRDTQYF.

The V gene is TRBV2, the J gene TRBJ2-3, with unresolved D. From germline, CDR1 is SNHLY and CDR2 FYNNEI. The CDR3 is 14 amino acids. The V gene lost 6 bases and the J gene lost 2 bases, with 12 bases spanning the gap. In DNA form, the CDR3 reads TGTGCCAGCAGCAGAGGACGGACCACAGATACGCAGTATTTT. It encodes CASSRGRTTDTQYF.

V is TRBV11-3 and J is TRBJ2-3; D is unclear. The CDR3 totals 15 residues. Germline V lookup: CDR1 SGHNT, CDR2 YENEEA. The germline V and J ends were trimmed by 5 bases and 3 bases, with 15 bases remaining between them. The CDR3 here is CASSQAVVETDTQYF. CDR3 nucleotide sequence: TGTGCCAGCAGCCAGGCCGTGGTTGAAACAGATACGCAGTATTTT. Variable domain in full (rest from reference TRBV11-3 and TRBJ2-3): EAGVVQSPRYKIIEKKQPVAFWCNPISGHNTLYWYLQNLGQGPELLIRYENEEAVDDSQLPKDRFSAERLKGVDSTLKIQPAELGDSAVYLCASSQAVVETDTQYFGPGTRLTVL.

This clone showed up just once. The V call is TRBV5-4, the J call TRBJ2-3; 8 bases match TRBD2. The CDR3 is 17 amino acids. Germline trimming cut 1 base from V and 4 bases from J; bases unmatched to any gene: 11. Germline lookup yields CDR1 SGHNT and CDR2 YYREEE (reference sequence). The DNA for the CDR3 is TGTGCCAGCAGCTTGAAGGCCGGGACTAGTTTCTCAGATACGCAGTATTTT. Residues: CASSLKAGTSFSDTQYF.

This clone was recorded only once. The chain is built from TRBV6-6 and TRBJ1-1; TRBD1 agrees at 8 bases. Per germline, CDR1 MNHNY and CDR2 SVGAGI (reference sequence). V was pared by 6 bases and J by 0 bases, with 9 bases of the junction left unmatched. CDR3 length equals 16 residues. This chain's CDR3 is CASSPRQGAMNTEAFF. In DNA form, the CDR3 reads TGTGCCAGCAGCCCCCGGCAGGGGGCTATGAACACTGAAGCTTTCTTT.

The chain has TRBV29-1 and TRBJ2-3; 9 bases line up with TRBD2. V was clipped by 6 bases and J by 4 bases; unmatched bases: 5. The CDR3 consists of 13 residues. Looked up from germline, CDR1 is SQVTM and CDR2 is ANQGSEA. DNA of the CDR3: TGCAGCGTCGTAGCGGGAGTTCCAGATACGCAGTATTTT. It codes for CSVVAGVPDTQYF.

This chain uses TRBV29-1 with TRBJ2-5; no firm D call. CDR3 length equals 11 residues. CDR1 SQVTM and CDR2 ANQGSEA come from the germline V gene. V dropped 7 bases and J dropped 4 bases, with 10 bases sitting between them. The CDR3 reads CSARTGETQYF. The DNA of the CDR3 is TGCAGCGCTCGAACGGGAGAGACCCAGTACTTC.

The CDR3 DNA sequence: TGTGCCAGCAGATTAAGAACCGGGACACCATCCTACGAGCAGTACTTC. This encodes CASRLRTGTPSYEQYF. The V and J genes are TRBV2 and TRBJ2-7, with a weak D call TRBD1 (6 bases). The CDR3 extends over 16 amino acids. Trimming took 6 bases from V and 1 from J, leaving 19 bases between them. Looked up from germline, CDR1 is SNHLY and CDR2 is FYNNEI.

The chain employs TRBV2 and TRBJ1-3; D unclear. CDR3 length: 15 residues. The germline V gene encodes CDR1 SNHLY and CDR2 FYNNEI. Trimming pared 7 bases from V and 0 bases from J, leaving 13 bases between. The CDR3 loop is CASTLRTASGNTIYF. CDR3 DNA sequence: TGTGCCAGCACCCTACGCACCGCCTCTGGAAACACCATATATTTT. Based on the CDR3 plus reference TRBV2 and TRBJ1-3, the full variable domain is EPEVTQTPSHQVTQMGQEVILRCVPISNHLYFYWYRQILGQKVEFLVSFYNNEISEKSEIFDDQFSVERPDGSNFTLKIRSTKLEDSAMYFCASTLRTASGNTIYFGEGSWLTVV.

This chain joins TRBV12-5 and TRBJ1-5; TRBD1 might be the D (6 bases). The germline CDR1 and CDR2 sequences are LGHNT and FRNRAP. This CDR3 has 14 residues. Trimming took off 6 bases at V and 3 bases at J, with 12 bases between the two ends. The DNA of the CDR3 is TGTGCTAGTGGCCGTGGGGGCAACAATCAGCCCCAGCATTTT. Translation gives CASGRGGNNQPQHF.